This entry lists 2 T cell receptor beta chains sequenced from one sample in a study of shared clonotypes between healthy human individuals. The table came from immunoSEQ multiplex PCR; TCRdb's copy has only in-frame clones and leaves some out. This sample carries 2 million to 2.5 million clones, 85% to 95% of them seen once, and the ten largest clones take 0.37%. Sequencing used naive CD4+ T cells from PBMCs. Subset here: CD45RA+ positively selected. The receptors stem from a man younger than 30 in good health. Some clones in this sample may be carry-over from other donors' samples.

The V and J genes are TRBV19 and TRBJ2-3; TRBD1 is a possible D gene (5 bases). The V gene lost 1 base and the J gene lost 4 bases, with 15 bases spanning the gap. Germline CDR1 and CDR2: LNHDA and SQIVND (reference sequence). The CDR3 has 16 residues. The CDR3 DNA follows: TGTGCCAGTAGTATAGGGGGCAGCCCGGCAGCAGATACGCAGTATTTT. This gives the protein CASSIGGSPAADTQYF. Looking up the rest from reference TRBV19 and TRBJ2-3 gives the full variable domain: DGGITQSPKYLFRKEGQNVTLSCEQNLNHDAMYWYRQDPGQGLRLIYYSQIVNDFQKGDIAEGYSVSREKKESFPLTVTSAQKNPTAFYLCASSIGGSPAADTQYFGPGTRLTVL.

This clone was seen once. The V call is TRBV7-2, the J call TRBJ2-1, with 12 bases lining up with TRBD2. The germline V gene has CDR1 SGHTA and CDR2 FQGNSA. V trimming: 5 bases; J trimming: 7 bases; junction bases outside the gene matches: 9. The CDR3 extends over 16 amino acids. CDR3 sequence: CASSTPRTSGINEQFF. CDR3 in DNA: TGTGCCAGCAGCACCCCCAGGACTAGCGGGATAAATGAGCAGTTCTTC.